The rows below give T cell receptor beta chains drawn from one sample of a study of cytomegalovirus exposure and HLA in healthy donors. Assay used: immunoSEQ multiplex PCR; TCRdb lists only in-frame clones, some missing. The table shows some 42,000 clones, with 50% occurring only once. Sequencing input: PBMCs. The source of these receptors is a human donor in good health. Both conserved end residues are part of each CDR3. Fields, in order: V gene, clone size, J gene, D gene, CDR3 DNA, CDR3 protein. D genes are given only for firm matches. Clone size is not always given. Where it is, it says once, few, many or a class for expanded clones.

V gene: TRBV19; clone size: few; J gene: TRBJ2-7; D gene: TRBD1; CDR3 DNA: TGTGCCAGTAGTATCGGGGGACAGGGAAAAATCGAGCAGTACTTC; CDR3 protein: CASSIGGQGKIEQYF
V gene: TRBV5-1; clone size: few; J gene: TRBJ1-4; D gene: -; CDR3 DNA: TGCGCCAGCAGCCCGGACCCTCGGGGGGTTGAAAAACTGTTTTTT; CDR3 protein: CASSPDPRGVEKLFF
V gene: TRBV30; clone size: -; J gene: TRBJ1-5; D gene: TRBD1; CDR3 DNA: TGTGCCTGGAGTGTACTGGGACAGGGGTTGCAGCCCCAGCATTTT; CDR3 protein: CAWSVLGQGLQPQHF
V gene: TRBV7-6; clone size: -; J gene: TRBJ2-3; D gene: -; CDR3 DNA: TGTGCCAGCAGCTTAGTGGCTAGCGACTCAGATACGCAGTATTTT; CDR3 protein: CASSLVASDSDTQYF
V gene: TRBV23-1; clone size: -; J gene: TRBJ2-7; D gene: TRBD1; CDR3 DNA: TGCGCCAGCAGTCGAGGGGACAGGGCCCACGAGCAGTACTTC; CDR3 protein: CASSRGDRAHEQYF
V gene: TRBV5-6; clone size: -; J gene: TRBJ2-5; D gene: -; CDR3 DNA: TGTGCCAGCAGCGCCTTCACCCCAGGGGAGCAGTACTTC; CDR3 protein: CASSAFTPGEQYF
V gene: TRBV29-1; clone size: -; J gene: TRBJ1-5; D gene: -; CDR3 DNA: TGCAGCGTTGAAATTAATAGCAATCAGCCCCAGCATTTT; CDR3 protein: CSVEINSNQPQHF
V gene: TRBV11-2; clone size: -; J gene: TRBJ1-2; D gene: TRBD1; CDR3 DNA: TGTGCCAGCAGCCCCCGGACAGGGGCAAATCCTGGCTACACCTTC; CDR3 protein: CASSPRTGANPGYTF
V gene: TRBV12-5; clone size: -; J gene: TRBJ2-5; D gene: TRBD2; CDR3 DNA: TGTGCTAGTGGTTTGTCTAGCGGGGGACAAGAGACCCAGTACTTC; CDR3 protein: CASGLSSGGQETQYF
V gene: TRBV5-1; clone size: -; J gene: TRBJ2-3; D gene: -; CDR3 DNA: TGCGCCAGCAGCTTCGGGGGAAACACAGATACGCAGTATTTT; CDR3 protein: CASSFGGNTDTQYF
V gene: TRBV29-1; clone size: -; J gene: TRBJ2-3; D gene: -; CDR3 DNA: TGCAGCGTTGAAGTGCGGGATGGGACAGATACGCAGTATTTT; CDR3 protein: CSVEVRDGTDTQYF
V gene: TRBV19; clone size: -; J gene: TRBJ1-1; D gene: -; CDR3 DNA: TGTGCCAGTAGTATAGTAGGGCAGGAGGCCACTGAAGCTTTCTTT; CDR3 protein: CASSIVGQEATEAFF
V gene: TRBV20-1; clone size: -; J gene: TRBJ1-4; D gene: TRBD1; CDR3 DNA: TGCAGTGCTAGCGGACAGGGCGCCCTGTTTTTT; CDR3 protein: CSASGQGALFF
V gene: TRBV4-3; clone size: few; J gene: TRBJ1-2; D gene: TRBD1; CDR3 DNA: TGCGCCAGCAGCCGTGACAGGGACTATGGCTACACCTTC; CDR3 protein: CASSRDRDYGYTF
V gene: TRBV7-2; clone size: -; J gene: TRBJ2-3; D gene: -; CDR3 DNA: TGTGCCAGCAGCCCCGACAGAAGCACAGATACGCAGTATTTT; CDR3 protein: CASSPDRSTDTQYF
V gene: TRBV18; clone size: -; J gene: TRBJ1-1; D gene: -; CDR3 DNA: TGTGCCAGCTCACCACTTCCTCCTGAAGCTTTCTTT; CDR3 protein: CASSPLPPEAFF
V gene: TRBV27; clone size: -; J gene: TRBJ2-1; D gene: TRBD2; CDR3 DNA: TGTGCCAGCAGTTTCCCCCTAGCGGGAAGTGAGCAGTTCTTC; CDR3 protein: CASSFPLAGSEQFF
V gene: TRBV29-1; clone size: -; J gene: TRBJ2-3; D gene: -; CDR3 DNA: TGCAGCGCCGCGGGGGCAACGTCAGATACGCAGTATTTT; CDR3 protein: CSAAGATSDTQYF
V gene: TRBV14; clone size: -; J gene: TRBJ2-7; D gene: TRBD2; CDR3 DNA: TGTGCCAGCAGCCAAGTCTTGTCTAGCGGGGGAGGCGAGCAGTACTTC; CDR3 protein: CASSQVLSSGGGEQYF
V gene: TRBV7-7; clone size: -; J gene: TRBJ2-7; D gene: TRBD2; CDR3 DNA: TGTGCCAGCAGCCGGGAGGGCTCCTACGAGCAGTACTTC; CDR3 protein: CASSREGSYEQYF
V gene: TRBV4-2; clone size: few; J gene: TRBJ2-1; D gene: -; CDR3 DNA: TGTGCCAGCAGCCGCGGGCTGGGATACAATGAGCAGTTCTTC; CDR3 protein: CASSRGLGYNEQFF
V gene: TRBV9; clone size: -; J gene: TRBJ1-1; D gene: -; CDR3 DNA: TGTGCCAGCTCCACCGGGGAGGGTGGGAACACTGAAGCTTTCTTT; CDR3 protein: CASSTGEGGNTEAFF
V gene: TRBV2; clone size: -; J gene: TRBJ2-5; D gene: -; CDR3 DNA: TGTGCCAGCAGCCCCAACGCCCTAGCCTCGGAGACCCAGTACTTC; CDR3 protein: CASSPNALASETQYF
V gene: TRBV5-1; clone size: -; J gene: TRBJ2-3; D gene: -; CDR3 DNA: TGCGCCAGCAGCTTGCCACAGGGATCCGCAGATACGCAGTATTTT; CDR3 protein: CASSLPQGSADTQYF
V gene: TRBV18; clone size: few; J gene: TRBJ1-1; D gene: TRBD1; CDR3 DNA: TGTGCCAGCTCTGGACAGGGTCTGAACACTGAAGCTTTCTTT; CDR3 protein: CASSGQGLNTEAFF
V gene: TRBV2; clone size: -; J gene: TRBJ1-5; D gene: -; CDR3 DNA: TGTGCCAGCACGGGACAAGGCAATCAGCCCCAGCATTTT; CDR3 protein: CASTGQGNQPQHF
V gene: TRBV6-6; clone size: -; J gene: TRBJ1-1; D gene: -; CDR3 DNA: TGTGCCAGCAGTTTTGGGGGCCCCTCGAACACTGAAGCTTTCTTT; CDR3 protein: CASSFGGPSNTEAFF
V gene: TRBV4-2; clone size: -; J gene: TRBJ2-5; D gene: TRBD2; CDR3 DNA: TGTGCCAGCAGCCAGGGGGGGGGATCGGAGACCCAGTACTTC; CDR3 protein: CASSQGGGSETQYF
V gene: TRBV5-6; clone size: few; J gene: TRBJ2-7; D gene: TRBD1; CDR3 DNA: TGTGCCAGCAGCTTGACGGGCCGGGACAGGGCTCACGAGCAGTACTTC; CDR3 protein: CASSLTGRDRAHEQYF
V gene: TRBV30; clone size: -; J gene: TRBJ2-7; D gene: -; CDR3 DNA: TGTGCCTGGAGTCACGATACGGCCTACGAGCAGTACTTC; CDR3 protein: CAWSHDTAYEQYF
V gene: TRBV28; clone size: -; J gene: TRBJ1-2; D gene: TRBD1; CDR3 DNA: TGTGCCAGCAGTTTAGGAGGGGGCGCTAACTATGGCTACACCTTC; CDR3 protein: CASSLGGGANYGYTF
V gene: TRBV2; clone size: -; J gene: TRBJ2-7; D gene: TRBD1; CDR3 DNA: TGTGCCAGCAGCTGGGGCAGGGGGACCTACGAGCAGTACTTC; CDR3 protein: CASSWGRGTYEQYF
V gene: TRBV5-4; clone size: -; J gene: TRBJ2-2; D gene: -; CDR3 DNA: TGTGCCAGCAGCTCGGGACTCCGGAACACCGGGGAGCTGTTTTTT; CDR3 protein: CASSSGLRNTGELFF
V gene: TRBV7-8; clone size: few; J gene: TRBJ1-3; D gene: TRBD1; CDR3 DNA: TGTGCCAGCAGCCGCGGGACAGCCCGTGACAACACCATATATTTT; CDR3 protein: CASSRGTARDNTIYF
V gene: TRBV4-3; clone size: few; J gene: TRBJ2-1; D gene: TRBD2; CDR3 DNA: TGCGCCAGCAGCCAAGGTTGGAGCGGGGGGAAAGTCGAGCAGTTCTTC; CDR3 protein: CASSQGWSGGKVEQFF
V gene: TRBV7-2; clone size: once; J gene: TRBJ1-1; D gene: -; CDR3 DNA: TGTGCCAGCAGCTTCACCCCGAACTCAGGGGTGACTGAAGCTTTCTTT; CDR3 protein: CASSFTPNSGVTEAFF
V gene: TRBV5-4; clone size: once; J gene: TRBJ1-4; D gene: TRBD1; CDR3 DNA: TGTGCCAGCAGCTGGAACCGGGACAGGGGGTCAACTAATGAAAAACTGTTTTTT; CDR3 protein: CASSWNRDRGSTNEKLFF
V gene: TRBV5-1; clone size: -; J gene: TRBJ1-1; D gene: -; CDR3 DNA: TGCGCCAGCAGCTTGGAAGGTCAGGGCGACGGGTGGGGCACTGAAGCTTTCTTT; CDR3 protein: CASSLEGQGDGWGTEAFF
V gene: TRBV11-1; clone size: -; J gene: TRBJ1-1; D gene: -; CDR3 DNA: TGTGCCAGCAGCCCTCAGGGGTCCCGATTCGGCACTGAAGCTTTCTTT; CDR3 protein: CASSPQGSRFGTEAFF
V gene: TRBV11-2; clone size: -; J gene: TRBJ1-5; D gene: -; CDR3 DNA: TGTGCCAGCAGCTCAAACGGGTATCAGCCCCAGCATTTT; CDR3 protein: CASSSNGYQPQHF
V gene: TRBV10-3; clone size: few; J gene: TRBJ2-7; D gene: -; CDR3 DNA: TGTGCCAGCAGTGAAGAGGGTGCTAGGACCTACGAGCAGTACTTC; CDR3 protein: CASSEEGARTYEQYF
V gene: TRBV6-6; clone size: -; J gene: TRBJ1-3; D gene: -; CDR3 DNA: TGTGCCAGCATGGCCGGGGGTACTGGAAACACCATATATTTT; CDR3 protein: CASMAGGTGNTIYF
V gene: TRBV4-2; clone size: -; J gene: TRBJ2-1; D gene: -; CDR3 DNA: TGTGCCAGCAGCCAAGATATTCGGAGCGGCAAACGGGAGCAGTTCTTC; CDR3 protein: CASSQDIRSGKREQFF
V gene: TRBV2; clone size: -; J gene: TRBJ1-1; D gene: -; CDR3 DNA: TGTGCCAGCAGTGATCGGAGGGGATCGGCTGAAGCTTTCTTT; CDR3 protein: CASSDRRGSAEAFF
V gene: TRBV7-6; clone size: -; J gene: TRBJ2-5; D gene: TRBD2; CDR3 DNA: TGTGCCAGCAGCCCCAGAATCGGACTAGAGGAGACCCAGTACTTC; CDR3 protein: CASSPRIGLEETQYF
V gene: TRBV9; clone size: -; J gene: TRBJ1-4; D gene: TRBD1; CDR3 DNA: TGTGCCAGCAGCGTAACAGGGGGCGATCGAACTAATGAAAAACTGTTTTTT; CDR3 protein: CASSVTGGDRTNEKLFF
V gene: TRBV7-2; clone size: -; J gene: TRBJ2-7; D gene: TRBD2; CDR3 DNA: TGTGCCAGCAGCTTAGATATAGCGGGAGGTCGCGAGCAGTACTTC; CDR3 protein: CASSLDIAGGREQYF
V gene: TRBV5-8; clone size: -; J gene: TRBJ2-1; D gene: -; CDR3 DNA: TGTGCCATCGCAAGGAGGGGGCACAGCTCCTACAATGAGCAGTTCTTC; CDR3 protein: CAIARRGHSSYNEQFF
V gene: TRBV30; clone size: -; J gene: TRBJ1-2; D gene: -; CDR3 DNA: TGTGCCTGGAGTGGTGGGGGAGGCTATGGCTACACCTTC; CDR3 protein: CAWSGGGGYGYTF
V gene: TRBV25-1; clone size: few; J gene: TRBJ2-1; D gene: TRBD1; CDR3 DNA: TGTGCCAGCAGCCATACCGGGACAGGGCTATACAATGAGCAGTTCTTC; CDR3 protein: CASSHTGTGLYNEQFF
V gene: TRBV5-4; clone size: -; J gene: TRBJ1-6; D gene: TRBD1; CDR3 DNA: TGTGCCAGCAGCTTGGCAGGGGTGGACAGGGTGTACTCACCCCTCCACTTT; CDR3 protein: CASSLAGVDRVYSPLHF
V gene: TRBV12-5; clone size: few; J gene: TRBJ2-1; D gene: TRBD2; CDR3 DNA: TGTGCTAGTGGCTCGGGACTAGCGGGGGGGTTCGGTTCCAATGAGCAGTTCTTC; CDR3 protein: CASGSGLAGGFGSNEQFF
V gene: TRBV9; clone size: few; J gene: TRBJ1-2; D gene: TRBD1; CDR3 DNA: TGTGCCAGCAGCGTAGGTGCATGGGACAGACAAGTCCGGGCCGATGGCTACACCTTC; CDR3 protein: CASSVGAWDRQVRADGYTF
V gene: TRBV11-3; clone size: -; J gene: TRBJ2-4; D gene: TRBD2; CDR3 DNA: TGTGCCAGCAGCTTAGAATCTTCCGGGACTAGTCGGCTAGCCAAAAACATTCAGTACTTC; CDR3 protein: CASSLESSGTSRLAKNIQYF
V gene: TRBV5-1; clone size: -; J gene: TRBJ1-2; D gene: TRBD1; CDR3 DNA: TGCGCCAGCAGCTTGGTCCTCGGGACAGACCTCTATGGCTACACCTTC; CDR3 protein: CASSLVLGTDLYGYTF
V gene: TRBV18; clone size: few; J gene: TRBJ1-2; D gene: TRBD1; CDR3 DNA: TGTGCCAGCTCACTTAAATCCTTGGGACAGACCTATGGCTACACCTTC; CDR3 protein: CASSLKSLGQTYGYTF
V gene: TRBV9; clone size: -; J gene: TRBJ2-3; D gene: TRBD1; CDR3 DNA: TGTGCCAGCAGCTCGACAGGGGGTCTCCCCCACACAGATACGCAGTATTTT; CDR3 protein: CASSSTGGLPHTDTQYF
V gene: TRBV29-1; clone size: -; J gene: TRBJ2-7; D gene: TRBD2; CDR3 DNA: TGCAGCGTCCTAGGGACTAGCGGGGGGACCTACGAGCAGTACTTC; CDR3 protein: CSVLGTSGGTYEQYF